One sample yielded the 8 T cell receptor beta chains listed below, sequenced in a study of neoadjuvant anti-PD-1 for oral cavity cancer. TCRdb's table, derived via immunoSEQ multiplex PCR, lists solely in-frame clones and lacks some. The sample consists of roughly 14,000 clones, 55% to 80% of them appearing once. Sequences were derived from PBMCs, sampled before nivolumab (anti-PD-1) treatment. The receptors were sampled from a person between 40 and 85 years old with oral cavity squamous cell carcinoma.

The rearrangement links TRBV7-6 to TRBJ2-1; D unresolved. The CDR3 contains 15 residues. V was trimmed by 2 bases and J by 5 bases, leaving 13 bases between them. Germline CDR1 SGHVS, CDR2 FNYEAQ. The CDR3 reads CASSLRPSLDNEQFF. CDR3 DNA sequence: TGTGCCAGCAGCTTAAGGCCCTCCTTGGACAATGAGCAGTTCTTC.

V is TRBV27 and J is TRBJ1-1; no reliable D call. V gave up 2 bases and J gave up 5 bases, with 12 bases separating them. The CDR3 totals 14 residues. Germline CDR1 MNHEY, CDR2 SMNVEV (reference sequence). The chain's CDR3 is CASSLEGRGTEAFF. For the CDR3, the DNA is TGTGCCAGCAGTTTAGAAGGGCGAGGGACTGAAGCTTTCTTT.

The V and J genes are TRBV29-1 and TRBJ2-5; TRBD1 agrees at 7 bases. The CDR3 contains 14 residues. CDR1 and CDR2 from the germline V gene are SQVTM and ANQGSEA. Trimming at V came to 1 base and at J to 6 bases, leaving 8 bases not matched to a gene. The CDR3 reads CSVEVDRVGKTQYF. The CDR3 region has the DNA TGCAGCGTTGAAGTCGACAGGGTAGGAAAGACCCAGTACTTC.

The chain links TRBV5-5 to TRBJ1-5; maybe TRBD1 (6 bases). The CDR3 runs to 15 residues. V lost 4 bases and J 5 bases, leaving 16 bases between the germline ends. From germline, CDR1 is SGHKS and CDR2 YYEKEE (reference sequence). The CDR3 spells CASSQVWDIDQPQHF. The CDR3 DNA reads as TGTGCCAGCAGCCAAGTTTGGGACATAGATCAGCCCCAGCATTTT. The complete variable domain, with remaining parts taken from reference TRBV5-5 and TRBJ1-5, reads DAGVTQSPTHLIKTRGQQVTLRCSPISGHKSVSWYQQVLGQGPQFIFQYYEKEERGRGNFPDRFSARQFPNYSSELNVNALLLGDSALYLCASSQVWDIDQPQHFGDGTRLSIL.

This chain joins TRBV2 and TRBJ1-5, with no clear D. The germline V and J ends were trimmed by 4 bases and 5 bases, with 15 bases remaining between them. The CDR3 loop spans 15 amino acids. The germline CDR1 and CDR2 sequences are SNHLY and FYNNEI. CDR3 loop: CASSVRAGQHQPQHF. The CDR3 region has the DNA TGTGCCAGCAGTGTGCGGGCAGGCCAACATCAGCCCCAGCATTTT.

The chain couples TRBV19 to TRBJ1-6; 8 bases align to TRBD1. The CDR3 covers 15 residues. Germline-derived CDR1 and CDR2 are LNHDA and SQIVND (reference sequence). Germline trimming cut 5 bases from V and 10 bases from J; bases unmatched to any gene: 10. The DNA of the CDR3 is TGTGCCAGTAGTCTACCGACAGGGGCAGGATCACCCCTCCACTTT. Translation: CASSLPTGAGSPLHF.

This clone was counted only a few times. The V call is TRBV7-2, the J call TRBJ1-1; D ambiguous. V lost 4 bases, J lost 7 bases, and 13 bases lay in between. There are 13 residues in the CDR3. Per germline, CDR1 SGHTA and CDR2 FQGNSA. The CDR3 loop reads CASSSQGWGEAFF. The CDR3 nucleotides read TGTGCCAGCAGCTCTCAAGGTTGGGGTGAAGCTTTCTTT.

The chain is built from TRBV5-4 and TRBJ2-3; D call uncertain. V was trimmed by 1 base and J by 5 bases, leaving 8 bases between them. The CDR3 is made up of 13 amino acids. In germline, CDR1 is SGHNT, CDR2 YYREEE (reference sequence). The CDR3 DNA is TGTGCCAGCAGCTTGATCCCGGGAGATACGCAGTATTTT. Translated: CASSLIPGDTQYF.